The 8 T cell receptor beta chains below were found in one sample sequenced in a study of early T cells in non-severe SARS-CoV-2 infection. In TCRdb, the 5' RACE reads were re-called with MiXCR into one record per CDR3 protein. In the table there are 46,000 or so distinct CDR3 sequences, around 14% of which are singletons. The sequenced sample was whole blood. These receptors all come from an adult who was a healthcare worker with PCR-confirmed SARS-CoV-2 infection or an uninfected control (not recorded which).

This clonotype was counted at least ten times. This chain links TRBV27 with TRBJ1-1; no clear D. Trimming took 1 base from V and 7 from J, leaving 4 bases between them. The CDR3 sequence is 11 residues long. In germline, CDR1 is MNHEY, CDR2 SMNVEV (reference sequence). The CDR3: CASSLYGEAFF. CDR3 DNA: TGTGCCAGCAGTTTATACGGTGAAGCTTTCTTT.

This clonotype was seen repeatedly, ten times or more. The chain couples TRBV10-3 to TRBJ1-4; no clear D. Looked up from germline, CDR1 is ENHRY and CDR2 is SYGVKD. The CDR3 consists of 12 residues. V lost 4 bases and J 8 bases, leaving 8 bases between the germline ends. CDR3 loop: CAISGDYEKLFF. The CDR3 DNA sequence: TGTGCCATCAGTGGAGACTACGAAAAACTGTTTTTT.

In its sample, this clonotype was seen many times. The gene calls are TRBV5-1 and TRBJ2-5; D ambiguous. The V and J ends lost 3 bases and 0 bases respectively, with 3 bases between them. This CDR3 region has 12 residues. Germline assignment: CDR1 SGHRS and CDR2 YFSETQ. CDR3 in DNA: TGCGCCAGCAGCTGGTACCAAGAGACCCAGTACTTC. It translates to CASSWYQETQYF.

This clonotype was picked up many times. This chain links TRBV2 with TRBJ2-7; D is undetermined. Germline V lookup: CDR1 SNHLY, CDR2 FYNNEI. The CDR3 is made up of 14 amino acids. V lost 7 bases, J lost 0 bases, and 13 bases lay in between. The CDR3 loop is CASKGGASSYEQYF. CDR3 nucleotide sequence: TGTGCCAGCAAGGGCGGAGCTAGCTCCTACGAGCAGTACTTC.

The chain employs TRBV6-6 and TRBJ1-2; D not certain. Per germline, CDR1 MNHNY and CDR2 SVGAGI (reference sequence). The CDR3 consists of 12 residues. Deletions cut 6 bases from V and 7 bases from J, with 12 bases between. CDR3 DNA: TGTGCCAGCAGAAAGGAAGGCTCTGGCTACACCTTC. This codes for CASRKEGSGYTF.

The chain couples TRBV7-6 to TRBJ2-7, with 9 bases fitting TRBD1. The CDR3 contains 14 residues. V lost 5 bases and J lost 5; bases outside the gene matches: 7. Germline V gives CDR1 SGHVS, CDR2 FNYEAQ. Here the CDR3 DNA reads TGTGCCAGCAGCCTCCGGGACAGGGTGGACGAGCAGTACTTC. This encodes CASSLRDRVDEQYF.

This clonotype was recorded at least ten times. The chain joins TRBV7-9 to TRBJ2-1; D gene unclear. The V and J ends lost 1 base and 0 bases respectively, with 10 bases between them. Germline lookup yields CDR1 SEHNR and CDR2 FQNEAQ (reference sequence). The CDR3 covers 16 residues. The CDR3: CASSLGRTSSYNEQFF. CDR3 sequence (DNA): TGTGCCAGCAGCTTAGGTCGGACGAGCTCCTACAATGAGCAGTTCTTC.

The gene calls are TRBV29-1 and TRBJ2-1; 8 positions agree with TRBD2. The CDR3 sequence is 15 residues long. Trimming at V came to 6 bases and at J to 6 bases, leaving 13 bases not matched to a gene. The germline V gene encodes CDR1 SQVTM and CDR2 ANQGSEA. The CDR3 coding sequence is TGCAGCGTCGCCGCCGGGACTAGTGGGGGCAATGAGCAGTTCTTC. Encoded protein: CSVAAGTSGGNEQFF.